These 5 T cell receptor beta chains were all obtained from the same sample, sequenced in a study of T cell responses to AZD1222 COVID-19 vaccine. Clones were read by immunoSEQ multiplex PCR, and TCRdb kept only the in-frame ones, dropping some. The table records tens of thousands of clones, roughly 88% of them present only once. The sample consisted of peripheral blood, taken on day 0 of AZD1222 vaccination. These receptors were obtained from an adult in good health.

The chain uses TRBV4-2 and TRBJ2-3; 8 bases fit TRBD2. CDR1 LGHNA and CDR2 YNFKEQ come from the germline V gene. CDR3 length: 15 residues. The V gene end was trimmed by 3 bases and the J gene end by 7 bases; junction bases not matched to a gene: 9. As DNA, the CDR3 is TGTGCCAGCAGCCACACGGGAGGGAGCATGAATACGCAGTATTTT. This translates into CASSHTGGSMNTQYF.

The rearrangement uses TRBV7-9 and TRBJ1-1; D unclear. The CDR3 consists of 14 residues. The V gene lost 1 base and the J gene lost 1 base, with 7 bases spanning the gap. Germline CDR1 and CDR2: SEHNR and FQNEAQ (reference sequence). The CDR3 sequence is CASSLVGGNTEAFF. CDR3 nucleotide sequence: TGTGCCAGCAGCTTAGTGGGCGGGAACACTGAAGCTTTCTTT.

In this sample, this clone turned up once. The gene calls are TRBV5-1 and TRBJ1-3; no clear D. V was trimmed by 0 bases and J by 0 bases, leaving 4 bases between them. CDR1 and CDR2 (germline): SGHRS, YFSETQ. The CDR3 is made up of 14 amino acids. As DNA, the CDR3 is TGCGCCAGCAGCTTGGGCGGCTCTGGAAACACCATATATTTT. This translates into CASSLGGSGNTIYF.

The V and J genes are TRBV28 and TRBJ2-3; D is unclear. V was clipped by 7 bases and J by 5 bases, with 7 bases between them. The length of the CDR3 is 11 residues. Germline loops: CDR1 MDHEN, CDR2 SYDVKM. Here the CDR3 DNA reads TGTGCCAGCACCTTGCGAGATACGCAGTATTTT. Translating gives CASTLRDTQYF.

V and J are TRBV5-5 and TRBJ2-7; no definite D call. Germline values: CDR1 SGHKS, CDR2 YYEKEE (reference sequence). The CDR3 is 13 residues long. Trimming cost V 0 bases and J 3 bases, with 7 bases left between them. CDR3 protein: CASSLAWGYEQYF. The CDR3 nucleotides read TGTGCCAGCAGCTTGGCCTGGGGCTACGAGCAGTACTTC. Together with reference TRBV5-5 and TRBJ2-7, the CDR3 gives the full variable domain: DAGVTQSPTHLIKTRGQQVTLRCSPISGHKSVSWYQQVLGQGPQFIFQYYEKEERGRGNFPDRFSARQFPNYSSELNVNALLLGDSALYLCASSLAWGYEQYFGPGTRLTVT.